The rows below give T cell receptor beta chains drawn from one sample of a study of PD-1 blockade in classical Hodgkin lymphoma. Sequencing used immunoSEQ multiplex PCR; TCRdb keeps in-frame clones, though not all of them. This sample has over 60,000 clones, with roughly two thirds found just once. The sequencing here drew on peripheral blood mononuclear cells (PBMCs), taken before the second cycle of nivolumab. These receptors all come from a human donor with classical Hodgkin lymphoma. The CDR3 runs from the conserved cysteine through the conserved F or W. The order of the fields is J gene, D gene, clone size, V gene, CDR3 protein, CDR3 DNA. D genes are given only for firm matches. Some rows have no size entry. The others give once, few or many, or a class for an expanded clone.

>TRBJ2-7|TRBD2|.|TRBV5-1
CASSLGLAGFSSYEQYF
TGCGCCAGCAGCTTAGGACTAGCGGGATTTTCCTCCTACGAGCAGTACTTC
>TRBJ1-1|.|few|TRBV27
CASSLTLMNTEAFF
TGTGCCAGCAGTCTTACACTCATGAACACTGAAGCTTTCTTT
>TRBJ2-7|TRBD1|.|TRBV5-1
CASSEWTGHYEQYF
TGCGCCAGCAGCGAATGGACAGGGCACTACGAGCAGTACTTC
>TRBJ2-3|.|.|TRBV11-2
CASSPVGDTQYF
TGTGCCAGCAGCCCCGTAGGGGATACGCAGTATTTT
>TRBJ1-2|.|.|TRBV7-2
CASSLASGAYGYTF
TGTGCCAGCAGCTTAGCGTCAGGGGCCTATGGCTACACCTTC
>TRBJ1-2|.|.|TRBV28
CASSLWGGGYTF
TGTGCCAGCAGTTTATGGGGGGGTGGCTACACCTTC
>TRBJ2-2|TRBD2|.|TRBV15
CATSVEREIGELFF
TGTGCCACCAGCGTCGAGCGGGAGATCGGGGAGCTGTTTTTT
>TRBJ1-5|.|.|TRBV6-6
CASSHSGGNQPQHF
TGTGCCAGCAGCCACAGCGGGGGCAATCAGCCCCAGCATTTT
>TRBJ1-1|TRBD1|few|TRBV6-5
CASSPGTGLTEAFF
TGTGCCAGCAGCCCAGGGACAGGGCTGACTGAAGCTTTCTTT
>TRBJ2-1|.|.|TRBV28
CASTLGLLNEQFF
TGTGCCAGCACCCTCGGGCTGCTCAATGAGCAGTTCTTC
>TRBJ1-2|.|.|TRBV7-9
CASSLEVDTNYGYTF
TGTGCCAGCAGCTTAGAGGTGGATACTAACTATGGCTACACCTTC
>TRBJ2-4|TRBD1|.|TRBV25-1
CASQSRGPNIQYF
TGTGCCAGTCAATCGAGGGGGCCAAACATTCAGTACTTC
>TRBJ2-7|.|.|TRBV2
CASRGAAGVSCEQYF
TGTGCCAGCAGGGGGGCGGCAGGTGTCTCCTGCGAGCAGTACTTC
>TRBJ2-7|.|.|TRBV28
CASSYPHRSYEQYF
TGTGCCAGCTCCTACCCCCACAGGAGTTACGAGCAGTACTTC
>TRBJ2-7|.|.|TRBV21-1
CASSTRQLLTSSLPDEQYF
TGTGCCAGCAGCACCCGACAGCTGCTTACGAGCAGCTTGCCCGACGAGCAGTACTTC
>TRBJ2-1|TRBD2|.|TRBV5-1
CASSLGTSNEQFF
TGCGCCAGCAGCTTGGGGACTAGCAATGAGCAGTTCTTC
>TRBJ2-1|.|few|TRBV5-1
CASSLGQPRWAYNEQFF
TGCGCCAGCAGCTTGGGACAGCCTCGCTGGGCTTACAATGAGCAGTTCTTC
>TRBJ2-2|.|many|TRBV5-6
CASSLDLVTGELFF
TGTGCCAGCAGCTTGGACCTGGTCACCGGGGAGCTGTTTTTT
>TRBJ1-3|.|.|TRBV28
CASSLGGPFSGNTIYF
TGTGCCAGCAGTTTAGGGGGGCCCTTCTCTGGAAACACCATATATTTT
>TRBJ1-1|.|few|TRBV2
CASSDLARFTEAFF
TGTGCCAGCAGTGATCTGGCCAGGTTCACTGAAGCTTTCTTT
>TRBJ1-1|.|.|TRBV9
CASSVGVVNTEAFF
TGTGCCAGCAGTGTAGGAGTCGTGAACACTGAAGCTTTCTTT
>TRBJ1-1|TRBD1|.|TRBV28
CASSPDSEDRVRKNTEAFF
TGTGCCAGCAGTCCAGACTCGGAGGACAGGGTGCGAAAAAACACTGAAGCTTTCTTT
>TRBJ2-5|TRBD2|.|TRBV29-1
CSVEALAGETQYF
TGCAGCGTTGAAGCCCTAGCGGGAGAGACCCAGTACTTC
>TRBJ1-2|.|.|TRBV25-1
CASSVTGRSGYTF
TGTGCCAGCAGTGTCACGGGGAGGTCTGGCTACACCTTC
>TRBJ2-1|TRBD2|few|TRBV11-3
CASSLAGTSGRYNEQFF
TGTGCCAGCAGCTTAGCGGGGACTAGCGGGAGGTACAATGAGCAGTTCTTC
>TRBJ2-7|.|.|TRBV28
CASSPLTGDVYEQYF
TGTGCCAGCAGTCCCTTGACGGGGGACGTCTACGAGCAGTACTTC
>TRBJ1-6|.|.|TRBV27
CASSLRYSAGGSYNSPLHF
TGTGCCAGCAGTTTAAGGTACAGCGCCGGTGGATCCTATAATTCACCCCTCCACTTT
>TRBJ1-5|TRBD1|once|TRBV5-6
CASSWGGQGVNQPQHF
TGTGCCAGCAGCTGGGGGGGACAGGGAGTCAATCAGCCCCAGCATTTT
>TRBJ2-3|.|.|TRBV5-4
CASSLPTDNTQYF
TGTGCCAGCAGCTTGCCCACCGATAATACGCAGTATTTT
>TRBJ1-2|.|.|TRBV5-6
CASSLGTAISYGYTF
TGTGCCAGCAGCTTGGGAACAGCGATCTCCTATGGCTACACCTTC
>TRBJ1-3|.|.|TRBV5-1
CASSLASSGNTIYF
TGCGCCAGCAGCTTGGCCAGCTCTGGAAACACCATATATTTT
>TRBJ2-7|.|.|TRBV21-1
CASSKEGFRPTLLGEQYF
TGTGCCAGCAGCAAAGAAGGATTTAGGCCAACTCTTTTAGGCGAGCAGTACTTC
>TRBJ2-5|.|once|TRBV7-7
CASSPGVRETQYF
TGTGCCAGCAGCCCAGGGGTTCGAGAGACCCAGTACTTC
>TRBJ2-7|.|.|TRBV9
CASSVGVPGAGEQYF
TGTGCCAGCAGCGTAGGGGTCCCGGGGGCCGGTGAGCAGTACTTC
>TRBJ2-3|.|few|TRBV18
CASSRERGASEYTQYF
TGTGCCAGCTCACGTGAACGGGGGGCCTCCGAATATACGCAGTATTTT
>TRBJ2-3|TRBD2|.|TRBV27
CASSSPGLAATDTQYF
TGTGCCAGCAGTTCGCCGGGACTAGCGGCCACAGATACGCAGTATTTT
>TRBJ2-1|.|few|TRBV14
CASSQELPTVGNEQFF
TGTGCCAGCAGCCAAGAACTCCCCACGGTTGGCAATGAGCAGTTCTTC
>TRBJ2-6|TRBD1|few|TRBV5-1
CASSLDLGQGFSGANVLTF
TGCGCCAGCAGCTTGGACCTAGGACAGGGCTTCTCTGGGGCCAACGTCCTGACTTTC
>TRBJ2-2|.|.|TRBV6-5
CASNRRWGNTGELFF
TGTGCCAGCAACCGCAGATGGGGGAACACCGGGGAGCTGTTTTTT
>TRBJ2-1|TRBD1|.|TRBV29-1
CSTDRGWNEQFF
TGCAGCACAGACAGGGGTTGGAATGAGCAGTTCTTC
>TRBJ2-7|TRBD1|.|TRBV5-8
CASSNWAGTGNHEQYF
TGTGCCAGCAGCAATTGGGCCGGGACAGGAAACCACGAGCAGTACTTC
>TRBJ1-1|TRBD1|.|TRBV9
CASSDTGDNTEAFF
TGTGCCAGCAGCGATACAGGGGATAACACTGAAGCTTTCTTT